Shown below are 14 T cell receptor beta chains from a single sample sequenced in a study of shared clonotypes between healthy human individuals (dated by TCRdb to the early 2020s). The library was produced with the immunoSEQ multiplex PCR assay. Sourced from immuneACCESS, this table was stored by TCRdb with only in-frame sequences that have V and J called. A share of the clones is absent; for the studies checked, an unresolved V gene accounts for under half, and the remainder has no known explanation. For this sample there are hundreds of thousands of clones; 90% to 96% appear just once. The biggest ten clones account for approximately 0.06% of the sample. Sequenced sample: naive CD4+ T cells sorted from blood. The intended sense of this specimen's cell subset or site label: CD45RA+ positively selected. Source of these receptors: a woman in her 30s in good health.

This clone is a singleton in its sample. The chain links TRBV7-8 to TRBJ2-5, with D perhaps TRBD1 (5 bases). Trimming shortened V by 1 base and J by 5 bases, and 14 bases separated the two germline ends. This CDR3 is 15 amino acids long. Looked up from germline, CDR1 is SGHVS and CDR2 is FQNEAQ. For the CDR3, the DNA is TGTGCCAGCAGCTTAGGGCAGGGCCCAGGGGAGACCCAGTACTTC. Translating gives CASSLGQGPGETQYF.

This clone was seen only once. The chain employs TRBV6-6 and TRBJ2-2, with 7 bases fitting TRBD2. The CDR3 runs 13 residues. Germline V gene lookup returns CDR1 MNHNY and CDR2 SVGAGI (reference sequence). With V trimmed by 8 bases and J by 6 bases, 6 bases remained unmatched. For the CDR3, the DNA is TGTGCCAGCCGTTGGGCGGGAGCCGGGGAGCTGTTTTTT. It yields the protein CASRWAGAGELFF.

The chain couples TRBV4-2 to TRBJ1-5, with D hard to call. The CDR3 loop spans 16 amino acids. V lost 0 bases and J lost 0, with 9 bases in between. Germline V gives CDR1 LGHNA, CDR2 YNFKEQ. In DNA, the CDR3 is TGTGCCAGCAGCCAAGACGAGACGTTTAGCAATCAGCCCCAGCATTTT. Its translation: CASSQDETFSNQPQHF.

About this clone: In the same sample, other DNA sequences code for this CDR3. This sequence joins TRBV5-1 and TRBJ2-1; D uncertain. The CDR3 spans 14 residues. Germline V lookup: CDR1 SGHRS, CDR2 YFSETQ. Trimming left V 0 bases short and J 4 bases short, with 8 bases between. Here the CDR3 reads CASSLVSGYNEQFF. The CDR3 nucleotides are TGCGCCAGCAGCTTGGTATCGGGTTACAATGAGCAGTTCTTC.

The chain couples TRBV7-2 to TRBJ2-1; D is unresolved. CDR3 length equals 13 residues. The germline CDR1 and CDR2 sequences are SGHTA and FQGNSA. The germline V and J ends were trimmed by 5 bases and 4 bases, with 9 bases remaining between them. The chain's CDR3 is CASSAAGYNEQFF. For the CDR3, the DNA is TGTGCCAGCAGCGCGGCTGGGTACAATGAGCAGTTCTTC.

This chain connects TRBV28 to TRBJ2-1; 8 nucleotides agree with TRBD1. With 5 bases clipped from V and 7 bases from J, the junction kept 13 bases outside the gene matches. The CDR3 covers 16 residues. Germline V gene sequence: CDR1 MDHEN, CDR2 SYDVKM. The CDR3 coding sequence is TGTGCCAGCAGTACTGTTGGGACAGGACTTCGGAATGAGCAGTTCTTC. Translated, it gives CASSTVGTGLRNEQFF.

The chain carries TRBV21-1 and TRBJ1-3; the table names TRBD1, a call not compared with the DNA. TRBV21-1 is a pseudogene segment. There are 16 residues in the CDR3. CDR3 DNA: TGTGCCAGCAGACAAACGACAGTGAGCTCTGGAAACACCATATATTTT. Its protein is CASRQTTVSSGNTIYF.

This rearrangement joins TRBV18 to TRBJ2-3; 9 bases agree with TRBD2. J gave up 2 bases and V 1 base, and 7 bases lay outside the gene matches. The CDR3 spans 17 residues. The germline gives CDR1 KGHSH, CDR2 LQKENI. This CDR3 reads CASSPQLAGTNTDTQYF. The CDR3 DNA reads TGTGCCAGCTCACCACAACTAGCGGGCACCAACACAGATACGCAGTATTTT.

The chain combines TRBV7-2 with TRBJ2-7; D is unclear. Per the germline V gene, CDR1 is SGHTA and CDR2 is FQGNSA. The CDR3 sequence is 12 residues long. The ends were cut back, 5 bases at V and 7 bases at J, with 12 bases in the middle. This CDR3 reads CASSPATPEQYF. The CDR3 DNA reads as TGTGCCAGCAGCCCCGCCACGCCAGAGCAGTACTTC.

The chain couples TRBV9 to TRBJ2-3; no clear D gene. V lost 1 base, J lost 2 bases, and 14 bases lay in between. The CDR3 extends over 16 amino acids. Germline assignment: CDR1 SGDLS and CDR2 YYNGEE. The CDR3 loop reads CASSVLSEPLTDTQYF. Here the CDR3 DNA reads TGTGCCAGCAGCGTATTATCGGAGCCGCTCACAGATACGCAGTATTTT.

CDR3 amino acids: CASSLMNTGELFF. The CDR3 DNA reads as TGTGCCAGCAGTTTGATGAACACCGGGGAGCTGTTTTTT. The chain links TRBV28 to TRBJ2-2; D is uncertain. This CDR3 has 13 residues. Trimming removed 3 bases from V and 1 base from J, with 3 bases in between. Germline assignment: CDR1 MDHEN and CDR2 SYDVKM.

The chain recombines TRBV6-5 with TRBJ2-5, with 10 bases matching TRBD2. The trim removed 6 bases at V and 5 bases at J, leaving 6 bases unmatched. CDR1 is MNHEY, CDR2 SVGAGI, per germline. The CDR3 is 14 amino acids. The CDR3 is CASRSGRAGETQYF. CDR3 nucleotides: TGTGCCAGCAGAAGCGGGAGGGCCGGTGAGACCCAGTACTTC.

The V and J genes are TRBV14 and TRBJ1-2, with D unresolved. Germline V lookup: CDR1 SGHDN, CDR2 FVKESK. This CDR3 is 15 amino acids long. Trimming pared 0 bases from V and 6 bases from J, leaving 14 bases between. The CDR3: CASSQDPSDSDGYTF. The DNA for the CDR3 is TGTGCCAGCAGCCAAGATCCGTCTGATTCCGATGGCTACACCTTC.

The rearrangement uses TRBV7-8 and TRBJ1-4; the D gene is possibly TRBD1 (6 bases). CDR1 SGHVS and CDR2 FQNEAQ come from the germline V gene. This CDR3 is built from 15 residues. V lost 3 bases to trimming and J lost 5 bases, with 13 bases between them. The CDR3 coding sequence is TGTGCCAGCAGCTTTCGTAGGGACACCAATGAAAAACTGTTTTTT. The encoded protein is CASSFRRDTNEKLFF.